Listed below are T cell receptor beta chains from one sample, sequenced in a study of shared clonotypes between healthy human individuals. Method: immunoSEQ multiplex PCR; TCRdb's copy keeps in-frame clones and lacks some. Of around 2.5 million clones in the sample, approximately 93% were seen once. Sequenced sample: naive CD4+ T cells from PBMCs. These receptors all come from a man between 18 and 29 years old in good health. Some clones in this sample may be carry-over from other donors' samples. CDR3s include the opening cysteine and the closing phenylalanine or tryptophan. The D gene is left open where the match is weak. Size is stated for part of the rows, as once, few or many counts, or as a class when the clone is expanded.

TRBJ1-1,-,-,TRBV5-1,CASEGEHTEAFF,TGCGCCAGCGAGGGGGAACACACTGAAGCTTTCTTT
TRBJ1-2,-,few,TRBV5-4,CASSAMVSGGGGYTF,TGTGCCAGCAGCGCAATGGTATCCGGGGGCGGTGGCTACACCTTC
TRBJ1-2,-,-,TRBV7-3,CASSFEGSYGYTF,TGTGCCAGCAGCTTTGAGGGATCGTATGGCTACACCTTC
TRBJ1-1,-,-,TRBV5-1,CASSRTGVNTEAFF,TGCGCCAGCAGCCGAACGGGGGTGAACACTGAAGCTTTCTTT
TRBJ2-1,TRBD1,-,TRBV28,CASSSRDRVLGVGNEQFF,TGTGCCAGCAGTTCCCGGGACAGGGTTTTGGGGGTGGGGAATGAGCAGTTCTTC
TRBJ1-5,-,-,TRBV2,CASSSDSPSNQPQHF,TGTGCCAGCAGTTCGGACAGTCCTAGCAATCAGCCCCAGCATTTT
TRBJ1-2,-,-,TRBV6-1,CASSVLDSPGRNYGYTF,TGTGCCAGCAGTGTCCTGGACAGCCCGGGGAGGAACTATGGCTACACCTTC
TRBJ2-5,-,-,TRBV2,CAGSRGRGGETQYF,TGTGCCGGGTCCCGGGGGCGCGGAGGGGAGACCCAGTACTTC
TRBJ1-2,-,-,TRBV19,CASLPDGNRDLGGYTF,TGTGCCAGCCTTCCGGACGGGAACAGGGATTTGGGTGGCTACACCTTC
TRBJ2-2,-,-,TRBV7-3,CASSRAPGTTNTGELFF,TGTGCCAGCAGTCGGGCCCCCGGGACGACGAACACCGGGGAGCTGTTTTTT
TRBJ2-3,-,-,TRBV25-1,CASRTLRTQYF,TGTGCCAGCAGGACATTACGTACGCAGTATTTT
TRBJ1-6,TRBD1,-,TRBV5-1,CASSKQGAIDSPLHF,TGCGCCAGCAGTAAACAGGGGGCTATCGATTCACCCCTCCACTTT
TRBJ2-2,-,-,TRBV28,CASRAGRTTGELFF,TGTGCCAGCAGGGCGGGACGGACTACCGGGGAGCTGTTTTTT
TRBJ1-3,-,-,TRBV6-5,CASSDPGNTIYF,TGTGCCAGCAGCGACCCGGGAAACACCATATATTTT
TRBJ1-4,TRBD1,-,TRBV5-1,CASSLTGAGEKLFF,TGCGCCAGCAGCCTGACAGGGGCCGGCGAAAAACTGTTTTTT
TRBJ2-1,-,-,TRBV5-1,CASSLTGGGYNEQFF,TGCGCCAGCAGCTTAACAGGAGGCGGGTACAATGAGCAGTTCTTC
TRBJ2-7,TRBD1,-,TRBV10-3,CAISERQGDHNEQYF,TGTGCCATCAGTGAGAGACAGGGGGATCACAACGAGCAGTACTTC